The TCR beta chain described here comes from a study of beta chain features in type 1 diabetes. Study-wide background: Healthy donors, compared against patients, showed similar age, gender and cell yields. The number of sorted cells examined across all samples was some 99,000,000. Findings of the study overall: Comparison showed that naive, central memory and Treg TCRB repertoires appeared more similar among patients than among healthy donors. TCRB CDR3 length was moderately but significantly reduced in all four CD4+ subsets of Type 1 diabetes patients.

Averaging approximately 0.11 L, one heparinised blood draw came from each individual donor. As regards this clone: No antigen is known for it.

Reverse transcription of all isolated RNA meant that expressed TCRB transcripts were sequenced. Profiled with immunoSEQ multiplex PCR; TCRdb holds only in-frame clones, not every one. Of some 45,000 clones in the sample, about 66% were seen once. The CDR3 consists of 14 residues. Trimming removed 3 bases from V and 13 bases from J, with 19 bases in between. Germline CDR1 is MGHDK and CDR2 is SYGVNS. V usage is TRBV25-1 and J usage is TRBJ2-1; TRBD2 might be the D (6 bases). The sample consisted of Tregs from blood. The sequence was obtained from a woman between 18 and 30 years old with type 1 diabetes. The CDR3 region is CASSEGGLPQCQFF. For the CDR3, the DNA is TGTGCCAGCAGTGAGGGGGGACTTCCACAATGTCAGTTCTTC.